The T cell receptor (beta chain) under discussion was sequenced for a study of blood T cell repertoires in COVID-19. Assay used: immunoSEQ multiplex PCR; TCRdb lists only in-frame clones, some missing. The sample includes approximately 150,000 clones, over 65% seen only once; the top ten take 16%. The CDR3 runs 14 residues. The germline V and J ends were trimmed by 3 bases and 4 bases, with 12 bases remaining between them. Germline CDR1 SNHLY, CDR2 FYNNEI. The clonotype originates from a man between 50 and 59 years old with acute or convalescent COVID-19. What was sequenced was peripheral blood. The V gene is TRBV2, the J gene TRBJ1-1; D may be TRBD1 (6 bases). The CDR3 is CASSDRGSGTEAFF. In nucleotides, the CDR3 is TGTGCCAGCAGTGACAGGGGAAGTGGCACTGAAGCTTTCTTT.